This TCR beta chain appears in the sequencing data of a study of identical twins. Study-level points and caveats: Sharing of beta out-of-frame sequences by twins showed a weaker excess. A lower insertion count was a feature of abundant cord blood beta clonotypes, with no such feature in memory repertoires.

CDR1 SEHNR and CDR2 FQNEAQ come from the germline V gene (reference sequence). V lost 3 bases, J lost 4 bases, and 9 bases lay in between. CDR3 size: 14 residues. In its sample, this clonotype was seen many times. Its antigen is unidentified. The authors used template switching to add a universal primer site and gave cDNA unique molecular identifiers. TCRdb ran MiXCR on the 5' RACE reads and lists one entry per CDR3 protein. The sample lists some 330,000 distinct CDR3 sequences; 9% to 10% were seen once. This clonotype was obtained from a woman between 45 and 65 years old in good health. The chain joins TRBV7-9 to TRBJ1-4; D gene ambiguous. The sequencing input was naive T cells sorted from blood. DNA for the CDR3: TGTGCCAGCAGCTTCGGGCGCGGTAATGAAAAACTGTTTTTT. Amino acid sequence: CASSFGRGNEKLFF. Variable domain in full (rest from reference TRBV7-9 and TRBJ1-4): DTGVSQNPRHKITKRGQNVTFRCDPISEHNRLYWYRQTLGQGPEFLTYFQNEAQLEKSRLLSDRFSAERPKGSFSTLEIQRTEQGDSAMYLCASSFGRGNEKLFFGSGTQLSVL.